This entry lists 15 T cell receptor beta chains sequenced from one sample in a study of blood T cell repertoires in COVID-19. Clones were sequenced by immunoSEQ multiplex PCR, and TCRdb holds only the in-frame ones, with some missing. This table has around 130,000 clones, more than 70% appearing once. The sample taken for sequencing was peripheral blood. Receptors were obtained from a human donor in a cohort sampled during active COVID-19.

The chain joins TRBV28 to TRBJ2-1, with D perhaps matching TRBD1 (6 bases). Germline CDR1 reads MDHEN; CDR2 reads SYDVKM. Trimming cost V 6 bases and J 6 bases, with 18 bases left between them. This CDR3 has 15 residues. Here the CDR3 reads CASRDRQGSSNEQFF. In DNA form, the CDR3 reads TGTGCCAGCAGGGATCGGCAGGGGTCGAGCAATGAGCAGTTCTTC.

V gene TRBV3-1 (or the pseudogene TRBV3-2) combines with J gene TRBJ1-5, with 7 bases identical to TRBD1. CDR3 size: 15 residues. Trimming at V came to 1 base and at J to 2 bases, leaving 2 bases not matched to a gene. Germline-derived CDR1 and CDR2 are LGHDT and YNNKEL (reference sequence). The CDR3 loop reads CASSQATGGNQPQHF. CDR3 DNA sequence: TGTGCCAGCAGCCAAGCTACAGGGGGCAATCAGCCCCAGCATTTT.

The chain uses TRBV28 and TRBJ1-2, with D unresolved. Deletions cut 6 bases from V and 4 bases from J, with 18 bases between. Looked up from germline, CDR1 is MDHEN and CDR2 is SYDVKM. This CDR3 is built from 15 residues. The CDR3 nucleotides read TGTGCCAGCAGCACAATCGCGGACGGAGGCTATGGCTACACCTTC. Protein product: CASSTIADGGYGYTF.

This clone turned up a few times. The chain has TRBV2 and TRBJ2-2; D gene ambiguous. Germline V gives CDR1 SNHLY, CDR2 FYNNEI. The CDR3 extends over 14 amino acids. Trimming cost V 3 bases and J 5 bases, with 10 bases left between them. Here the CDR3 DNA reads TGTGCCAGCAGTGACTGGGCAGATACCGGGGAGCTGTTTTTT. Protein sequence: CASSDWADTGELFF.

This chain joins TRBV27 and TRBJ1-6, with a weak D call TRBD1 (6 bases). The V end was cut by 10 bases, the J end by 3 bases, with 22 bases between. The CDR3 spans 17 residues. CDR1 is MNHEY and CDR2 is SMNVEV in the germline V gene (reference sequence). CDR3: CATSVSGGSFYNSPLHF. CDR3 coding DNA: TGTGCCACCTCAGTTTCGGGGGGCAGTTTCTATAATTCACCCCTCCACTTT.

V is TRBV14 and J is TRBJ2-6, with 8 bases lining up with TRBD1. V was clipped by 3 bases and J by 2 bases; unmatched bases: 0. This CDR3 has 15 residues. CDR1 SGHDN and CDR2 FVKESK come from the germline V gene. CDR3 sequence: CASSQTGAGANVLTF. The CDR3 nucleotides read TGTGCCAGCAGCCAGACAGGGGCTGGGGCCAACGTCCTGACTTTC.

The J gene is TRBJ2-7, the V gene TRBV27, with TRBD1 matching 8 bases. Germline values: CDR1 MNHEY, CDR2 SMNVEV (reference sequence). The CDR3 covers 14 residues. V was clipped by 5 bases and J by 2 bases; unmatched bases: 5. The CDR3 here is CASSNRGSTYEQYF. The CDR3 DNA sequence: TGTGCCAGCAGTAACAGGGGGTCAACCTACGAGCAGTACTTC.

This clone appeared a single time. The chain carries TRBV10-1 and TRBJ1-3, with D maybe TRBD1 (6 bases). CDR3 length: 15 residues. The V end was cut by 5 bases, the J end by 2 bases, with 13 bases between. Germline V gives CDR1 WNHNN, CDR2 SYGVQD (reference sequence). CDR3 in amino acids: CASSTGQRAGNTIYF. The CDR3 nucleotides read TGCGCCAGCAGTACCGGACAGAGGGCTGGAAACACCATATATTTT.

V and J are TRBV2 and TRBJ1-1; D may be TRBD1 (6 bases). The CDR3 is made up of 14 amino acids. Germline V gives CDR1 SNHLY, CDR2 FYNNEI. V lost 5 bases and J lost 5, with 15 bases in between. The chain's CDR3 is CASSLQGGYTEAFF. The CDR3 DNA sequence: TGTGCCAGCAGTTTACAGGGAGGGTATACTGAAGCTTTCTTT.

CDR3 nucleotide sequence: TGTGCCATCAGGGACAGGGACTCCTACGAGCAGTACTTC. Encoded protein: CAIRDRDSYEQYF. This chain links TRBV10-3 with TRBJ2-7, with 8 bases aligning to TRBD1. The CDR3 is 13 amino acids. The germline gives CDR1 ENHRY, CDR2 SYGVKD. Trimming removed 6 bases from V and 0 bases from J; junction bases left unmatched: 1.

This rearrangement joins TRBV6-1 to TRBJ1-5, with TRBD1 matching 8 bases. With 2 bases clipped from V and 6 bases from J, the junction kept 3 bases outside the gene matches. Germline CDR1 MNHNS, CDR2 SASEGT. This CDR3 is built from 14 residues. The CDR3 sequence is CASSERGQVQPQHF. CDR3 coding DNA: TGTGCCAGCAGTGAAAGGGGACAGGTTCAGCCCCAGCATTTT.

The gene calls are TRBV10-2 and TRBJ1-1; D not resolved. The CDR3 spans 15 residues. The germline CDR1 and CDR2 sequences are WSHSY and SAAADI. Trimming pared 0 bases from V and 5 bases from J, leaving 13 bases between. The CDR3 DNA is TGCGCCAGCAGTGAGTCTTTACATCTCCAAACTGAAGCTTTCTTT. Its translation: CASSESLHLQTEAFF.

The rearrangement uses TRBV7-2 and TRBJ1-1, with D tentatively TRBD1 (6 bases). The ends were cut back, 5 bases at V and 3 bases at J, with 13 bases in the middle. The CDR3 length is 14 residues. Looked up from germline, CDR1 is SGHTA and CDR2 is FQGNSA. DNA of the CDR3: TGTGCCAGCAGCAGAACTCCAGGGGACACTGAAGCTTTCTTT. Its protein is CASSRTPGDTEAFF.

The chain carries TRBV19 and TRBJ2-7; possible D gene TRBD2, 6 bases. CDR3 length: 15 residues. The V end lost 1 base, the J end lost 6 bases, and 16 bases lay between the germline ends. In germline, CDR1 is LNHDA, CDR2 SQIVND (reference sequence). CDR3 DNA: TGTGCCAGTAGTATAGCCGGAAGGGGACTTGTCGAGCAGTACTTC. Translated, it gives CASSIAGRGLVEQYF.

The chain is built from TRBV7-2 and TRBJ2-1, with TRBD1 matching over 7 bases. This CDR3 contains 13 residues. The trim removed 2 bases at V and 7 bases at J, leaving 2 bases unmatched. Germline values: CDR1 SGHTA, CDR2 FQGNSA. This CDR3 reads CASSLYRGNEQFF. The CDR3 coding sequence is TGTGCCAGCAGCTTATACAGGGGAAATGAGCAGTTCTTC.